Shown below are 19 T cell receptor beta chains from a single sample sequenced in a study of T cells in Graves' hyperthyroidism and ophthalmopathy (dated by TCRdb to the late 2010s). Library method: multiplex PCR. The sample was run on an Illumina HiSeq 2000. The TCR beta CDR3 regions were amplified from RNA transcripts. The TCR CDR3 was subjected to a first round of RT-PCR using the HTBI primer set and the Qiagen OneStep RT-PCR kit. TCRdb took the public reads, trimmed them with fastp at Q25, ran MiXCR for clone calling and kept in-frame beta chains. Identical CDR3 protein sequences are pooled into one entry, listed with their most common genes and DNA. The sample includes 500,000 to 800,000 distinct CDR3 sequences, with 13% to 15% observed a single time. Clones ranked in the top ten supply 9.5% to 15% of the sample. The specimen sequenced was blood. Receptors were obtained from a woman between 50 and 59 years old with Graves' ophthalmopathy.

This clonotype has a count of ten or more. The V call is TRBV7-2, the J call TRBJ1-6; 8 positions agree with TRBD1. V shed 2 bases and J 10 bases; nucleotides not matched to a gene: 4. This CDR3 region has 14 residues. Germline V lookup: CDR1 SGHTA, CDR2 FQGNSA. The DNA of the CDR3 is TGTGCCAGCAGCTTACAGGGGGCAAGATCACCCCTCCACTTT. It yields the protein CASSLQGARSPLHF.

The V gene is TRBV4-2, the J gene TRBJ2-7, with a tentative D call TRBD1 (6 bases). The CDR3 is made up of 15 amino acids. The V gene's germline CDR1 is LGHNA and CDR2 YNFKEQ. Trimming took off 0 bases at V and 6 bases at J, with 15 bases between the two ends. This CDR3 reads CASSQEGWGLVEQYF. CDR3 in DNA: TGTGCCAGCAGCCAAGAAGGGTGGGGGCTTGTCGAGCAGTACTTC.

Many counts were recorded for this clonotype. The gene calls are TRBV20-1 and TRBJ2-1; 7 nucleotides line up with TRBD2. Germline V gene sequence: CDR1 DFQATT, CDR2 SNEGSKA (reference sequence). Germline trimming cut 1 base from V and 5 bases from J; bases unmatched to any gene: 5. The length of the CDR3 is 14 residues. The DNA for the CDR3 is TGCAGTGCTAGAGTTGCGGGAGTGAACAATGAGCAGTTCTTC. Translated, it gives CSARVAGVNNEQFF.

This clonotype came up many times. The V gene is TRBV18, the J gene TRBJ1-1; D is unclear. With 0 bases removed from V and 2 bases from J, the gap between germline ends came to 10 bases. Germline loops: CDR1 KGHSH, CDR2 LQKENI. The CDR3 sequence is 15 residues long. CDR3 protein: CASSPPRTTNTEAFF. CDR3 nucleotide sequence: TGTGCCAGCTCACCACCCAGGACGACAAACACTGAAGCTTTCTTT.

The chain joins TRBV6-1 to TRBJ2-3, with 12 bases that match TRBD1. This CDR3 has 16 residues. With V trimmed by 6 bases and J by 2 bases, 6 bases remained unmatched. Germline CDR1 and CDR2: MNHNS and SASEGT. The DNA of the CDR3 is TGTGCCAGCAGCAGGGGACAGGGGGCTGTCACAGATACGCAGTATTTT. Translated: CASSRGQGAVTDTQYF.

V usage is TRBV7-9 and J usage is TRBJ1-4, with D unclear. V lost 4 bases and J 7 bases, leaving 10 bases between the germline ends. Looked up from germline, CDR1 is SEHNR and CDR2 is FQNEAQ (reference sequence). CDR3 size: 13 residues. The CDR3 DNA reads as TGTGCCAGCAGCTCCTACGACTTTGAAAAACTGTTTTTT. Amino acids: CASSSYDFEKLFF.

The genes are TRBV29-1 and TRBJ1-2, with 8 bases identical to TRBD1. This CDR3 has 11 amino acids. Germline CDR1 and CDR2: SQVTM and ANQGSEA. With V trimmed by 6 bases and J by 4 bases, 1 base remained unmatched. The CDR3 region is CSVGTGYGYTF. The CDR3 coding sequence is TGCAGCGTCGGGACAGGCTATGGCTACACCTTC.

The genes are TRBV9 and TRBJ1-4; no definite D call. CDR3 length: 14 residues. The V gene's germline CDR1 is SGDLS and CDR2 YYNGEE. The V end was cut by 0 bases, the J end by 1 base, with 4 bases between. CDR3 residues: CASSVGQTNEKLFF. The CDR3 DNA is TGTGCCAGCAGCGTAGGGCAAACTAATGAAAAACTGTTTTTT.

This clonotype has ten or more counts. This chain connects TRBV20-1 to TRBJ2-3; TRBD2 might be the D (5 bases). V was shortened by 3 bases and J by 0 bases, with 10 bases between the two germline ends. The CDR3 is made up of 14 amino acids. Germline values: CDR1 DFQATT, CDR2 SNEGSKA (reference sequence). In nucleotides, the CDR3 is TGCAGTGCTAGTGTGGACTTTAGCACAGATACGCAGTATTTT. This translates into CSASVDFSTDTQYF.

This clonotype was recorded many times. The chain joins TRBV7-2 to TRBJ1-2; tentatively, D is TRBD1 (5 bases). Germline V lookup: CDR1 SGHTA, CDR2 FQGNSA. Trimming shortened V by 5 bases and J by 8 bases, and 21 bases separated the two germline ends. CDR3 length: 15 amino acids. In DNA, the CDR3 is TGTGCCAGCAGCGACTCGGTCCGGGGGACGGGAGGCTACACCTTC. This encodes CASSDSVRGTGGYTF.

This rearrangement joins TRBV7-9 to TRBJ2-2; D is unresolved. The germline CDR1 and CDR2 sequences are SEHNR and FQNEAQ (reference sequence). V gave up 0 bases and J gave up 2 bases, with 7 bases separating them. The CDR3 runs 15 residues. CDR3 DNA: TGTGCCAGCAGCTTAGCTAGGGCAAACACCGGGGAGCTGTTTTTT. Translating gives CASSLARANTGELFF.

This clonotype was detected ten times or more. The chain uses TRBV2 and TRBJ1-1, with TRBD1 matching over 8 bases. The V segment lost 6 bases and the J segment 3 bases; nucleotides outside the gene matches: 6. The CDR3 consists of 14 residues. Per germline, CDR1 SNHLY and CDR2 FYNNEI. CDR3 in DNA: TGTGCCAGCAGCCTTGGACAGGGCTACACTGAAGCTTTCTTT. It yields the protein CASSLGQGYTEAFF.

This clonotype has just a few counts. The chain links TRBV5-1 to TRBJ2-1; no clear D gene. This CDR3 region has 11 residues. V was shortened by 6 bases and J by 6 bases, with 7 bases between the two germline ends. In germline, CDR1 is SGHRS, CDR2 YFSETQ. The CDR3 sequence: CASTLVNEQFF. The CDR3 nucleotides read TGCGCCAGCACCTTAGTCAATGAGCAGTTCTTC.

There are a few counts of this clonotype. The chain combines TRBV20-1 with TRBJ2-7, with unresolved D. CDR3 size: 10 residues. Trimming pared 5 bases from V and 3 bases from J, leaving 5 bases between. Looked up from germline, CDR1 is DFQATT and CDR2 is SNEGSKA (reference sequence). The CDR3: CSAVNYEQYF. DNA for the CDR3: TGCAGTGCTGTAAACTACGAGCAGTACTTC.

The CDR3 coding sequence is TGTGCCAGCAGCTCGCATCGCCTGGCAAGTAGGGCCAACGTCCTGACTTTC. Its protein is CASSSHRLASRANVLTF. The genes are TRBV7-9 and TRBJ2-6, with unresolved D. V lost 4 bases and J lost 5, with 18 bases in between. The CDR3 covers 17 residues. The germline V gene encodes CDR1 SEHNR and CDR2 FQNEAQ (reference sequence).

This clonotype was seen many times. The chain has TRBV5-6 and TRBJ2-1, with 10 nucleotides matching TRBD2. Trimming took 4 bases from V and 5 from J; bases not matched to a gene: 3. Germline CDR1 SGHDT, CDR2 YYEEEE. The length of the CDR3 is 14 residues. CDR3: CASSKLAGNNEQFF. CDR3 DNA: TGTGCCAGCAGCAAACTAGCGGGAAACAATGAGCAGTTCTTC.

In its sample, this clonotype was seen many times. The chain has TRBV28 and TRBJ1-5, with D perhaps TRBD1 (5 bases). The CDR3 spans 13 residues. Germline CDR1 is MDHEN and CDR2 is SYDVKM. V was trimmed by 6 bases and J by 2 bases, leaving 8 bases between them. CDR3 region: CASRETGNQPQHF. The CDR3 region has the DNA TGTGCCAGCAGGGAGACAGGCAATCAGCCCCAGCATTTT.

This sequence joins TRBV5-1 and TRBJ2-1; D remains unclear. V was clipped by 4 bases and J by 12 bases, with 17 bases between them. The CDR3 length is 13 residues. The germline CDR1 and CDR2 sequences are SGHRS and YFSETQ. The CDR3 DNA is TGCGCCAGCAGCCCCCCCGAGGCAGGTCGGCAGTTCTTC. Amino acids: CASSPPEAGRQFF.

This clonotype was seen more than once but under ten times. It may be a read error: a sequence one base away is much more abundant. The rearrangement uses TRBV7-9 and TRBJ1-2; D not certain. The length of the CDR3 is 12 residues. Per germline, CDR1 SEHNR and CDR2 FQNEAQ (reference sequence). The CDR3 here is CASSLEGVGHTF. In DNA, the CDR3 is TGTGCCAGCAGCTTAGAGGGAGTTGGCCACACCTTC.